One and the same sample provided the 11 T cell receptor beta chains below, sequenced in a study of CD8 T cells in Susac syndrome. RNA amounts of about 0.5 to 1 ug underwent reverse transcription with random hexamers. TCRdb reprocessed the immunoSEQ multiplex PCR reads with MiXCR, giving one entry per CDR3 protein. In the table there are 100,000 to 150,000 distinct CDR3 sequences, around 96% of which are singletons. Source material: CD4+ T cells from PBMCs. These receptors were obtained from a human donor in good health.

This chain connects TRBV12-3 or TRBV12-4 to TRBJ2-1; 8 bases agree with TRBD2. The CDR3 covers 14 residues. The V gene end was trimmed by 6 bases and the J gene end by 6 bases; junction bases not matched to a gene: 7. The CDR3 DNA follows: TGTGCCAGCAGCCCAGGGACTAGGCCCAATGAGCAGTTCTTC. Its protein is CASSPGTRPNEQFF.

The genes are TRBV19 and TRBJ2-7; D is tentatively TRBD1 or TRBD2 (5 bases each). Germline values: CDR1 LNHDA, CDR2 SQIVND (reference sequence). V lost 10 bases and J 2 bases, leaving 18 bases between the germline ends. The CDR3 has 14 amino acids. Here the CDR3 DNA reads TGTGCCACCCGGGCCGGGGCCAGTACCTACGAGCAGTACTTC. Protein: CATRAGASTYEQYF.

The chain carries TRBV5-1 and TRBJ1-1, with 9 bases matching TRBD1. Germline assignment: CDR1 SGHRS and CDR2 YFSETQ. V gave up 3 bases and J gave up 1 base; unmatched junction bases: 1. CDR3 length equals 14 residues. This CDR3 reads CASSWDRANTEAFF. The CDR3 bases are TGCGCCAGCAGCTGGGACAGGGCGAACACTGAAGCTTTCTTT.

The chain combines TRBV29-1 with TRBJ2-1, with TRBD1 matching 8 bases. The J segment lost 7 bases and the V segment lost 5 bases, leaving 4 bases of the junction unmatched. Germline values: CDR1 SQVTM, CDR2 ANQGSEA. The length of the CDR3 is 12 residues. The CDR3, as DNA: TGCAGCGTTAAACAGGGGGTAAATGAGCAGTTCTTC. Amino acid sequence: CSVKQGVNEQFF.

This chain links TRBV6-1 with TRBJ1-1; a possible D gene is TRBD1 (6 bases). The CDR3 loop spans 12 amino acids. Germline loops: CDR1 MNHNS, CDR2 SASEGT. The V gene lost 4 bases and the J gene lost 8 bases, with 11 bases spanning the gap. CDR3 in DNA: TGTGCCAGCAGTGTAACAGGGCAGGAAGCTTTCTTT. The encoded protein is CASSVTGQEAFF.

The rearrangement links TRBV6-5 to TRBJ1-1, with D uncertain. In germline, CDR1 is MNHEY, CDR2 SVGAGI. The CDR3 has 13 amino acids. V was trimmed by 8 bases and J by 4 bases, leaving 14 bases between them. The CDR3 coding sequence is TGTGCCAGCGGAAAGGCAGTAGCCACTGAAGCTTTCTTT. As protein: CASGKAVATEAFF.

The CDR3 DNA sequence: TGTGCCAGCAGTGACCAGTCCAATCAGCCCCAGCATTTT. Translation gives CASSDQSNQPQHF. The V and J genes are TRBV2 and TRBJ1-5, with unresolved D. V was cut by 3 bases and J by 3 bases, with 6 bases left in between. The CDR3 covers 13 residues. Germline CDR1 is SNHLY and CDR2 is FYNNEI.

V gene TRBV3-1 combines with J gene TRBJ1-2; D is uncertain. Between the trimmed V and J ends, which lost 4 bases and 1 base, there was a span of 7 bases. CDR1 is LGHDT, CDR2 YNNKEL, per germline (reference sequence). The CDR3 contains 13 residues. The CDR3 region has the DNA TGTGCCAGCAGCCCGACACGTAACTATGGCTACACCTTC. Translated, it gives CASSPTRNYGYTF.

Written as DNA, the CDR3 is TGTGCCAGCAGCCCAGGTAGCGGGAGGGCCCAGGAAGATACGCAGTATTTT. Translated: CASSPGSGRAQEDTQYF. The chain is built from TRBV11-2 and TRBJ2-3, with 11 nucleotides matching TRBD2. The CDR3 is 17 residues long. Looked up from germline, CDR1 is SGHAT and CDR2 is FQNNGV. J gave up 5 bases and V 5 bases, and 12 bases lay outside the gene matches.

The V call is TRBV5-1, the J call TRBJ1-2, with 8 bases identical to TRBD1. Germline CDR1 is SGHRS and CDR2 is YFSETQ. The CDR3 consists of 15 residues. V was clipped by 3 bases and J by 5 bases; unmatched bases: 9. For the CDR3, the DNA is TGCGCCAGCAGCTCCTCCAGGGGGCGGAGGTATGGCTACACCTTC. It codes for CASSSSRGRRYGYTF. Full variable domain (rest looked up from reference TRBV5-1 and TRBJ1-2): KAGVTQTPRYLIKTRGQQVTLSCSPISGHRSVSWYQQTPGQGLQFLFEYFSETQRNKGNFPGRFSGRQFSNSRSEMNVSTLELGDSALYLCASSSSRGRRYGYTFGSGTRLTVV.

The chain is built from TRBV19 and TRBJ1-1; TRBD1 matches 7 bases. Losses at the gene ends were 9 bases for V and 9 bases for J; bases not matched to a gene: 4. There are 10 residues in the CDR3. Germline CDR1 and CDR2: LNHDA and SQIVND (reference sequence). The CDR3 coding sequence is TGTGCCAGCGGGGACAGAAAAGCTTTCTTT. This sequence encodes CASGDRKAFF.